The 11 T cell receptor beta chains below were found in one sample sequenced in a study of CD8 T cells in ankylosing spondylitis (dated by TCRdb to the late 2010s). The study at large found these results: Blood from ankylosing spondylitis patients appeared to be characterized by a TCR beta motif composed of eight or nine highly homologous amino acid variants.

No antigen is known for these receptors. The library relied on 5' RACE. The run used an Illumina HiSeq 2500. TCRdb passed the public sequencing reads through fastp at Q25 and MiXCR, retaining productive beta sequences. When rows share a CDR3 protein, they turn into one entry using the most common DNA and genes. In this sample the table shows 390,000 or so distinct CDR3 sequences, around 20% of which occur a single time. The top ten clonotypes cover about a sixth of the sample. Source material: blood, either unsorted or a sorted T cell fraction (not recorded which). These receptors were taken from a male donor with ankylosing spondylitis.

V is TRBV6-1 and J is TRBJ1-5; 7 bases are a match to TRBD1. The CDR3 covers 14 residues. The ends lost 4 bases at V and 4 bases at J; junction bases unmatched: 4. Per germline, CDR1 MNHNS and CDR2 SASEGT. CDR3 bases: TGTGCCAGCAGTGCCCACAGGGGTAATCAGCCCCAGCATTTT. This gives the protein CASSAHRGNQPQHF.

The chain uses TRBV11-2 and TRBJ1-6; D call uncertain. This CDR3 is 15 amino acids long. Germline CDR1 and CDR2: SGHAT and FQNNGV. V was pared by 1 base and J by 10 bases, with 14 bases between. As DNA, the CDR3 is TGTGCCAGCAGCTTAGTCGTGACAACTCGATCACCCCTCCACTTT. Its translation is CASSLVVTTRSPLHF.

This clonotype appeared many times. This sequence joins TRBV9 and TRBJ2-5; 8 bases match TRBD1. Trimming took 4 bases from V and 1 from J; bases not matched to a gene: 12. This CDR3 has 17 amino acids. Germline V CDR1 and CDR2: SGDLS, YYNGEE. In nucleotides, the CDR3 is TGTGCCAGCAGCCCAAAATTTGGACAGGGAGTCCAAGAGACCCAGTACTTC. Translated, it gives CASSPKFGQGVQETQYF.

V usage is TRBV4-3 and J usage is TRBJ2-1, with TRBD2 matching over 8 bases. This CDR3 contains 13 residues. In germline, CDR1 is LGHNA, CDR2 YSLEER. V was clipped by 6 bases and J by 11 bases; unmatched bases: 9. The CDR3: CASRLAEGGQQFF. The CDR3 DNA reads TGCGCCAGCAGACTAGCGGAGGGGGGACAGCAGTTCTTC.

The chain recombines TRBV11-3 with TRBJ2-4, with 8 positions matching TRBD1. The CDR3 has 14 residues. V gave up 5 bases and J gave up 5 bases; unmatched junction bases: 5. Germline CDR1 reads SGHNT; CDR2 reads YENEEA. As DNA, the CDR3 is TGTGCCAGCAGCCCCAGGGGGCACGAAAACATTCAGTACTTC. Encoded protein: CASSPRGHENIQYF.

The chain combines TRBV20-1 with TRBJ2-1, with D hard to call. The CDR3 loop spans 13 amino acids. V lost 7 bases and J lost 4, with 14 bases in between. Germline values: CDR1 DFQATT, CDR2 SNEGSKA (reference sequence). The CDR3 spells CSVSGRHYNEQFF. CDR3 DNA: TGCAGTGTATCGGGTCGGCATTACAATGAGCAGTTCTTC.

This clonotype came up a few times. V is TRBV28 and J is TRBJ2-1; D not certain. This CDR3 has 14 residues. Per germline, CDR1 MDHEN and CDR2 SYDVKM. V was clipped by 2 bases and J by 0 bases, with 5 bases between them. The CDR3 spells CASSLRSSYNEQFF. Written as DNA, the CDR3 is TGTGCCAGCAGTTTACGGAGCTCCTACAATGAGCAGTTCTTC.

The chain employs TRBV7-9 and TRBJ1-1, with D maybe TRBD1 (5 bases). CDR1 and CDR2 from the germline V gene are SEHNR and FQNEAQ (reference sequence). The CDR3 loop spans 13 amino acids. The V and J ends lost 3 bases and 6 bases respectively, with 11 bases between them. Here the CDR3 DNA reads TGTGCCAGCAGCTTTGAGGGGTGGGCTGAAGCTTTCTTT. This translates into CASSFEGWAEAFF.

This sequence joins TRBV5-1 and TRBJ2-2; D is ambiguous. The CDR3 loop spans 14 amino acids. Germline V gene lookup returns CDR1 SGHRS and CDR2 YFSETQ. V lost 4 bases and J lost 6, with 13 bases in between. The CDR3 spells CASSVLARSGELFF. The CDR3 nucleotides read TGCGCCAGCAGCGTATTGGCGCGATCCGGGGAGCTGTTTTTT.

The chain couples TRBV5-4 to TRBJ2-5; 8 nucleotides match TRBD2. V lost 7 bases and J lost 2; bases outside the gene matches: 4. Germline loops: CDR1 SGHNT, CDR2 YYREEE (reference sequence). The CDR3 is made up of 13 amino acids. The CDR3 region is CASAGTRQETQYF. In DNA form, the CDR3 reads TGTGCCAGCGCCGGGACTAGACAAGAGACCCAGTACTTC.

This clonotype showed up just a few times. J is TRBJ2-3 and V is TRBV24-1; D might be TRBD2 (5 bases). The V gene's germline CDR1 is KGHDR and CDR2 SFDVKD. The CDR3 spans 14 residues. With 6 bases removed from V and 3 bases from J, the gap between germline ends came to 12 bases. The CDR3 DNA reads as TGTGCCACCAGTAATAGCGACAATACAGATACGCAGTATTTT. Its protein is CATSNSDNTDTQYF.